This T cell receptor beta chain was recovered during a study of shared clonotypes between healthy human individuals. The CDR3 loop spans 21 amino acids. Germline loops: CDR1 SGDLS, CDR2 YYNGEE. Trimming removed 1 base from V and 7 bases from J; junction bases left unmatched: 23. Sequenced by immunoSEQ multiplex PCR; TCRdb stores in-frame clones only, minus some. The sample shows around 2,000,000 clones, roughly 94% of them seen only once. The study's findings and limits: Donor scarcity curtailed the genetic and exposure-history diversity represented herein. Some naive CD4 clonotypes, 5% to 5.5%, turned up in common across four donors. Non-shared clonotypes had lower generation probabilities than clonotypes shared by all four sorted-subset donors.

Concerning this clone itself: Its antigen is undetermined.

Positive CCR7 selection of CD45RO-negative cells yielded the naive CD8 cells, and terminally differentiated effector memory CD45RA+ cells were excluded. Nashville, Tennessee was home to all donors, each a Caucasian adult. Sequenced material: naive CD8+ T cells sorted from blood. This TCR derives from a young man in good health. The chain links TRBV9 to TRBJ1-6, with 7 positions matching TRBD1. CDR3 DNA: TGTGCCAGCAGCGTATTGGGACGTGCCTTACCCCAAACAGGGGAAAATTCACCCCTCCACTTT. This sequence encodes CASSVLGRALPQTGENSPLHF.